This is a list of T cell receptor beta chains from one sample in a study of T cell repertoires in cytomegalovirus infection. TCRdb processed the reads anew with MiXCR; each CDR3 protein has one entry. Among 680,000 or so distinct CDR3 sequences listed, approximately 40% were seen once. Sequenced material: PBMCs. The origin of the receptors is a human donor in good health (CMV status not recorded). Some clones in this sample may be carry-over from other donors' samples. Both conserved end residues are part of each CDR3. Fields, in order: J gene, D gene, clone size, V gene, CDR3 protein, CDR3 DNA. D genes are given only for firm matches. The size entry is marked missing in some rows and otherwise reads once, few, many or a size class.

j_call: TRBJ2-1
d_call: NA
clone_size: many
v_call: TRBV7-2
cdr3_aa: CASSSGGGVRNEQFF
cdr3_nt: TGTGCCAGCAGTTCAGGAGGGGGCGTCAGGAATGAGCAGTTCTTC

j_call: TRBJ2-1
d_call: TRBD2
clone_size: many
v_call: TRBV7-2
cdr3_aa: CASSLESVALAGGNEQFF
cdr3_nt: TGTGCCAGCAGCTTAGAGTCGGTTGCACTAGCGGGAGGAAATGAGCAGTTCTTC

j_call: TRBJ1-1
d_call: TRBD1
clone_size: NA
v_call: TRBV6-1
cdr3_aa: CASRRGQGPTEAFF
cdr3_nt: TGTGCCAGCAGAAGGGGACAGGGACCCACTGAAGCTTTCTTT

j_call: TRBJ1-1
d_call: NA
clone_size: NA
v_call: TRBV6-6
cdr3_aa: CASSRSINRNTEAFF
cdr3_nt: TGTGCCAGCAGTCGATCGATAAACAGGAACACTGAAGCTTTCTTT

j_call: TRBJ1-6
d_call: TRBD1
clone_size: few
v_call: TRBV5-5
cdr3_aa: CASSLPGQANSPLHF
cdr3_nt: TGTGCCAGCAGCCTACCGGGACAGGCTAATTCACCCCTCCACTTT

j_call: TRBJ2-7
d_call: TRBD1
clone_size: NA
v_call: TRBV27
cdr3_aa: CASSLRTGYEQYF
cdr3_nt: TGTGCCAGCAGTTTACGGACAGGTTACGAGCAGTACTTC

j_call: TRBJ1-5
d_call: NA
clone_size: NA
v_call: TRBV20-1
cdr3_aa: CSAIRGNNQPQHF
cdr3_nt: TGCAGTGCCATTAGGGGTAACAATCAGCCCCAGCATTTT

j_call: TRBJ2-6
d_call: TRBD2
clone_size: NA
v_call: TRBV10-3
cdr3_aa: CAISGIDQLAEASSGANVLTF
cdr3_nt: TGTGCCATCAGTGGCATAGATCAACTAGCGGAGGCGAGCTCTGGGGCCAACGTCCTGACTTTC

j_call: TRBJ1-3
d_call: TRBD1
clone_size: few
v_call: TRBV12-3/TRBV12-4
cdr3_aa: CASRGTGRDTIYF
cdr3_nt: TGTGCCAGCAGGGGGACAGGGCGAGACACCATATATTTT

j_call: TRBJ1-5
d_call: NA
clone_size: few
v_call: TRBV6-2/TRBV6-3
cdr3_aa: CASSYGVGNQPQHF
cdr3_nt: TGTGCCAGCAGTTACGGGGTTGGCAATCAGCCCCAGCATTTT

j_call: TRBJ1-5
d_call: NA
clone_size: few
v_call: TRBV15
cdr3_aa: CATSSLSNSNQPQHF
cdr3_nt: TGTGCCACCAGCAGCCTCTCCAATAGCAATCAGCCCCAGCATTTT

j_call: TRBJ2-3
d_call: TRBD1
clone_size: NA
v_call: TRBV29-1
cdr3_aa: CSVLQGADTQYF
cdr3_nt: TGCAGCGTTCTACAGGGGGCAGATACGCAGTATTTT

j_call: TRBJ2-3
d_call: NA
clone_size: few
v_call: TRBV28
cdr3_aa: CASSNTHQRTDTQYF
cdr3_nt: TGTGCCAGCAGTAATACCCATCAGCGCACAGATACGCAGTATTTT

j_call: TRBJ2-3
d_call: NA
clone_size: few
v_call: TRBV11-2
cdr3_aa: CASSLEWVKASPRADTQYF
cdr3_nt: TGTGCCAGCAGCTTAGAATGGGTAAAGGCTAGCCCTAGGGCAGATACGCAGTATTTT

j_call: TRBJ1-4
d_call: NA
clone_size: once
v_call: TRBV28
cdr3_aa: CASRRGNDEKLFF
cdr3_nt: TGTGCCAGCAGGAGAGGGAATGATGAAAAACTGTTTTTT

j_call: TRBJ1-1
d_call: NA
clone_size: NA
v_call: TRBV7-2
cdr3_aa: CASSKPGGGGTEAFF
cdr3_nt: TGTGCCAGCAGCAAACCGGGAGGGGGGGGCACTGAAGCTTTCTTT

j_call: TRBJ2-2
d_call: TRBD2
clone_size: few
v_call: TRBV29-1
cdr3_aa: CSVEAPSGRAPGELFF
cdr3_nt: TGCAGCGTTGAAGCCCCTAGCGGGAGGGCTCCCGGGGAGCTGTTTTTT

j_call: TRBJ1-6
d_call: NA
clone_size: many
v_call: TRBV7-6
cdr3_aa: CASSLDGASPLHF
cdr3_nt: TGTGCCAGCAGCTTAGATGGGGCTTCACCCCTCCACTTT

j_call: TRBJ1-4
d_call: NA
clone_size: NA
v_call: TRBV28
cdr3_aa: CATSGTLKLFF
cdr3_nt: TGTGCCACCTCCGGGACTTTAAAACTGTTTTTT

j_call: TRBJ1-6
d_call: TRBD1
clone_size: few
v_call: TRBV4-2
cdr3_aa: CASSQDLRGRNSPLHF
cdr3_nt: TGTGCCAGCAGCCAAGATCTTAGGGGGCGGAATTCACCCCTCCACTTT

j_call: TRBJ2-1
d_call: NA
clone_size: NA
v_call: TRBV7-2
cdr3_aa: CASSRGDLLVNEQFF
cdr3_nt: TGTGCCAGCAGCCGAGGGGACCTTCTAGTTAATGAGCAGTTCTTC

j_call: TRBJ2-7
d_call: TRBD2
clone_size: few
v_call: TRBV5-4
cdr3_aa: CASSGGGSKDEQYF
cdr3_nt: TGTGCCAGCAGCGGTGGCGGGAGCAAGGACGAGCAGTACTTC

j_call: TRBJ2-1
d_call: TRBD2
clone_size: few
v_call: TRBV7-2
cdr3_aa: CASRDGTSAYEQFF
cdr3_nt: TGTGCCAGCAGGGACGGGACTAGCGCTTATGAGCAGTTCTTC

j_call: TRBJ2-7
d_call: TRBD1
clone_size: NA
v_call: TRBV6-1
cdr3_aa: CASGRGQSYEQYF
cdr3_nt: TGTGCCAGCGGTAGGGGACAGAGCTACGAGCAGTACTTC

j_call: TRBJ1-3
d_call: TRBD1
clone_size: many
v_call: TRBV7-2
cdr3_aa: CASSLRGDSVNTIYF
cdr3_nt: TGTGCCAGCAGCTTAAGAGGGGACAGCGTAAACACCATATATTTT

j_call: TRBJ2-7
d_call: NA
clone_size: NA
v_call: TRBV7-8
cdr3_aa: CANSLSFRSEVPSSYEQYF
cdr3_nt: TGTGCCAACAGCTTATCTTTTCGTTCGGAGGTCCCCTCCTCCTACGAGCAGTACTTC

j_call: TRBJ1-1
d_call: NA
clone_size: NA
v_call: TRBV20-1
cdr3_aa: CSASGGSKLGAFF
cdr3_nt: TGCAGTGCTAGTGGCGGATCTAAGTTGGGAGCTTTCTTT

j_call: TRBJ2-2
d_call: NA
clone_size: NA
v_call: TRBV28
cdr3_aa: CASSLVGRRILVGELFF
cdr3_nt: TGTGCCAGCAGTTTAGTGGGGCGCAGGATTCTGGTCGGGGAGCTGTTTTTT

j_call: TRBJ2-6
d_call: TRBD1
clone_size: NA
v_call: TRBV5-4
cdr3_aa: CASSLQGAGSGANVLTF
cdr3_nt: TGTGCCAGCAGCTTGCAGGGGGCTGGGTCTGGGGCCAACGTCCTGACTTTC

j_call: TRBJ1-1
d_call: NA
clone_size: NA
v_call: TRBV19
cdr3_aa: CASSSPAARKNTEAFF
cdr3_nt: TGTGCCAGTAGTAGCCCGGCAGCGAGGAAGAACACTGAAGCTTTCTTT

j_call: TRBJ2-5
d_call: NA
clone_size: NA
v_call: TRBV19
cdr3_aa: CASNRGGETQYF
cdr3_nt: TGTGCCAGTAACAGGGGAGGAGAGACCCAGTACTTC

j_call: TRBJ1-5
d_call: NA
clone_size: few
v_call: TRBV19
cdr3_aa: CASSMEGRRNQPQHF
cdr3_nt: TGTGCCAGTAGTATGGAGGGTCGCCGCAATCAGCCCCAGCATTTT

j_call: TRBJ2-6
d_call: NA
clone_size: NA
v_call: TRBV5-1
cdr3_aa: CAGSFGGINSGANVLTF
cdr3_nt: TGCGCCGGCAGCTTTGGGGGAATTAACTCTGGGGCCAACGTCCTGACTTTC

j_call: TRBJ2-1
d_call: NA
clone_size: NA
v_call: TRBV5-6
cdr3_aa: CASSLEWQPPSF
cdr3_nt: TGTGCCAGCAGCTTGGAATGGCAGCCACCTTCCTTC

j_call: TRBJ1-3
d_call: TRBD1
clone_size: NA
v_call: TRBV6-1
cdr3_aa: CASSEGTGAGNTIYF
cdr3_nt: TGTGCCAGCAGTGAAGGGACAGGGGCTGGAAACACCATATATTTT

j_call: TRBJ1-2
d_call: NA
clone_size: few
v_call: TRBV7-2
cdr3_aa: CASRGGLKGYTF
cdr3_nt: TGTGCCAGCCGGGGAGGTTTGAAAGGCTACACCTTC

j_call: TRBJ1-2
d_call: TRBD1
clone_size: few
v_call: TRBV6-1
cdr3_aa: CASSASRTGRDGYTF
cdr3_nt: TGTGCCAGCAGTGCCAGTCGGACAGGGCGGGATGGCTACACCTTC

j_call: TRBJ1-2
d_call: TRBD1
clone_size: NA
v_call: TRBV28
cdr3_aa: CASTDRVYGYTF
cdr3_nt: TGTGCCAGCACAGACAGGGTCTATGGCTACACCTTC

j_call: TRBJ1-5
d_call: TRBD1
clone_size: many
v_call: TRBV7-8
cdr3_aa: CASSLARDSLEQPQHF
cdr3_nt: TGTGCCAGCAGCTTAGCCAGGGACAGTCTGGAGCAGCCCCAGCATTTT

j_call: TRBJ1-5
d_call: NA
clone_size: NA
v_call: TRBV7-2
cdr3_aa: CASSAFSNQPQHF
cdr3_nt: TGTGCCAGCAGCGCGTTTAGCAATCAGCCCCAGCATTTT

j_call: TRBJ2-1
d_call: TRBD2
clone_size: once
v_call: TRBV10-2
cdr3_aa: CASSEFPGLAVNEQFF
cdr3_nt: TGCGCCAGCAGTGAGTTCCCGGGACTAGCCGTCAATGAGCAGTTCTTC

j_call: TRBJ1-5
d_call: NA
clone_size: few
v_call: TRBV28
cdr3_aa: CASRQGRANQPQHF
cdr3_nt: TGTGCCAGCAGGCAGGGGAGGGCTAATCAGCCCCAGCATTTT

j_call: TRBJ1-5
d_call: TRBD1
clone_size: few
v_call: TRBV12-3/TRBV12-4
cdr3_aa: CASSPTGGTGFQPQHF
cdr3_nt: TGTGCCAGCAGTCCTACGGGGGGGACAGGGTTTCAGCCCCAGCATTTT

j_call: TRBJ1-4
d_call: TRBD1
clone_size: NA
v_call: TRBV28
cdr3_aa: CATEGAANEKLFF
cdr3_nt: TGTGCCACGGAGGGGGCTGCTAATGAAAAACTGTTTTTT

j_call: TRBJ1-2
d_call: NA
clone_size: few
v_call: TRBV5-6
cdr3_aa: CASSLDINYGYTF
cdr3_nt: TGTGCCAGCAGCTTGGACATAAACTATGGCTACACCTTC

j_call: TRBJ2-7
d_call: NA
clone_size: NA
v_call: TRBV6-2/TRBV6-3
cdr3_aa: CASSYSPRSYEQYF
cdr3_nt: TGTGCCAGCAGTTACTCTCCCCGCTCCTACGAGCAGTACTTC